The 21 T cell receptor beta chains below all came from one sample that was sequenced in a study of blood T cell repertoires in COVID-19. This table comes from immunoSEQ multiplex PCR, and its TCRdb copy is limited to in-frame clones, with some not included. The sample carries a few hundred thousand clones, approximately 89% recorded once. The sample was peripheral blood. The receptors were gathered from a woman in her forties who had recovered from COVID-19.

The chain has TRBV30 and TRBJ2-6; possible D gene TRBD1, 5 bases. The germline V gene has CDR1 GTSNPN and CDR2 SVGIG (reference sequence). There are 17 residues in the CDR3. Trimming stripped 8 bases from V and 1 base from J, with 21 bases between. CDR3 in DNA: TGTGCCCGGTACCTCAGGACACCAAAGTCTGGGGCCAACGTCCTGACTTTC. Its translation is CARYLRTPKSGANVLTF.

The chain has TRBV19 and TRBJ1-1, with 9 bases lining up with TRBD1. The CDR3 sequence is 16 residues long. After removal of 6 bases from V and 1 base from J, the junction contained 9 bases not matched to a gene. Germline CDR1 and CDR2: LNHDA and SQIVND (reference sequence). The CDR3 coding sequence is TGTGCCAGTAGGCCGCGACAGGGGGAGAAGAACACTGAAGCTTTCTTT. It codes for CASRPRQGEKNTEAFF.

The chain recombines TRBV10-3 with TRBJ2-1; D is possibly TRBD2 (6 bases). V was clipped by 4 bases and J by 12 bases, with 16 bases between them. CDR1 is ENHRY and CDR2 is SYGVKD in the germline V gene. The CDR3 totals 13 residues. CDR3 amino acids: CAISGSGEEGQFF. The CDR3 region has the DNA TGTGCCATCAGTGGCTCGGGGGAAGAGGGGCAGTTCTTC.

About this clone itself: One end of the junction fails to match germline, which may point to a read error. The chain couples TRBV19 to TRBJ1-5; 7 nucleotides agree with TRBD1. The CDR3 runs 14 residues. Germline V CDR1 and CDR2: LNHDA, SQIVND (reference sequence). The CDR3 coding sequence is TGTGCCAGTTCCCCGGGACAGCTTCCCTCTTGGTTGAATTTT. Residues: CASSPGQLPSWLNF. Full variable domain (rest looked up from reference TRBV19 and TRBJ1-5): DGGITQSPKYLFRKEGQNVTLSCEQNLNHDAMYWYRQDPGQGLRLIYYSQIVNDFQKGDIAEGYSVSREKKESFPLTVTSAQKNPTAFYLCASSPGQLPSWLNFGDGTRLSIL.

The chain recombines TRBV3-1 (or the pseudogene TRBV3-2) with TRBJ2-1; 8 bases agree with TRBD2. This CDR3 has 16 amino acids. J lost 5 bases, V lost 0 bases, and 6 bases had no gene match. Germline values: CDR1 LGHDT, CDR2 YNNKEL (reference sequence). The CDR3 is CASSQEAGVSNNEQFF. The CDR3 coding sequence is TGTGCCAGCAGCCAAGAAGCGGGAGTTAGTAACAATGAGCAGTTCTTC.

The rearrangement links TRBV30 to TRBJ2-1, with D unresolved. There are 13 residues in the CDR3. Per the germline V gene, CDR1 is GTSNPN and CDR2 is SVGIG (reference sequence). The V end was cut by 1 base, the J end by 8 bases, with 12 bases between. CDR3 sequence reads: CAWSGGAADEQFF. Here the CDR3 DNA reads TGTGCCTGGAGTGGAGGAGCTGCAGATGAGCAGTTCTTC.

V usage is TRBV9 and J usage is TRBJ2-3; TRBD2 agrees at 10 bases. Per germline, CDR1 SGDLS and CDR2 YYNGEE. Trimming took 3 bases from V and 1 from J; bases not matched to a gene: 5. The CDR3 covers 16 residues. The CDR3 reads CASSELAGVRTDTQYF. CDR3 nucleotides: TGTGCCAGCAGCGAGCTAGCGGGAGTACGCACAGATACGCAGTATTTT.

This chain uses TRBV30 with TRBJ1-5, with D uncertain. This CDR3 has 15 amino acids. V was clipped by 2 bases and J by 0 bases, with 11 bases between them. CDR1 and CDR2 (germline): GTSNPN, SVGIG (reference sequence). CDR3 residues: CAWSRQGVSNQPQHF. Here the CDR3 DNA reads TGTGCCTGGAGTCGGCAAGGAGTTAGCAATCAGCCCCAGCATTTT.

This chain uses TRBV7-9 with TRBJ2-1; D perhaps matches TRBD2 (6 bases). CDR1 is SEHNR, CDR2 FQNEAQ, per germline (reference sequence). Trimming left V 4 bases short and J 7 bases short, with 17 bases between. CDR3 length equals 15 residues. The CDR3 sequence: CASSWAGTAGNEQFF. The CDR3 nucleotides are TGTGCCAGCAGCTGGGCGGGAACTGCGGGGAATGAGCAGTTCTTC.

The gene calls are TRBV30 and TRBJ1-3, with D hard to call. Germline CDR1 reads GTSNPN; CDR2 reads SVGIG (reference sequence). This CDR3 is 13 amino acids long. The germline V and J ends were trimmed by 3 bases and 2 bases, with 8 bases remaining between them. The CDR3 sequence is CAWSLGPGNTIYF. CDR3 DNA: TGTGCCTGGAGCCTGGGCCCTGGAAACACCATATATTTT.

Comment on this clone: The sample contains more than one DNA sequence encoding this CDR3. The chain joins TRBV29-1 to TRBJ2-2, with TRBD1 identical over 8 bases. CDR3 length equals 13 residues. Germline V gene sequence: CDR1 SQVTM, CDR2 ANQGSEA. The junction had 2 bases not matched to a gene; V was cut back by 7 bases and J by 1 base. The CDR3: CSADRGNTGELFF. Written as DNA, the CDR3 is TGCAGCGCCGACAGGGGGAACACCGGGGAGCTGTTTTTT.

The V gene is TRBV6-6, the J gene TRBJ1-2; no clear D. V lost 5 bases and J 2 bases, leaving 15 bases between the germline ends. The CDR3 loop spans 15 amino acids. From germline, CDR1 is MNHNY and CDR2 SVGAGI (reference sequence). The CDR3 nucleotides are TGTGCCAGCAGTGGATCGACCGGGGAAAACTATGGCTACACCTTC. Translating it yields CASSGSTGENYGYTF.

J is TRBJ1-4 and V is TRBV6-5; 7 nucleotides agree with TRBD1. CDR3 size: 15 residues. Looked up from germline, CDR1 is MNHEY and CDR2 is SVGAGI. The junction had 7 bases not matched to a gene; V was cut back by 5 bases and J by 4 bases. CDR3 in amino acids: CASSPTGLVNEKLFF. Written as DNA, the CDR3 is TGTGCCAGCAGTCCGACAGGGTTGGTTAATGAAAAACTGTTTTTT.

This chain uses TRBV11-3 with TRBJ2-1; possibly TRBD1 for D (6 bases). Between the trimmed V and J ends, which lost 5 bases and 0 bases, there was a span of 17 bases. Germline assignment: CDR1 SGHNT and CDR2 YENEEA. This CDR3 contains 17 residues. The CDR3 nucleotides read TGTGCCAGCAGCCCTAACCCTAGGGGGAGCTCCTACAATGAGCAGTTCTTC. Its translation is CASSPNPRGSSYNEQFF.

The J gene is TRBJ2-2, the V gene TRBV11-2; 7 nucleotides line up with TRBD1. Germline V gene sequence: CDR1 SGHAT, CDR2 FQNNGV. Germline trimming cut 4 bases from V and 3 bases from J; bases unmatched to any gene: 17. The CDR3 is 19 amino acids. The CDR3, as DNA: TGTGCCAGCAGCTCAAGTATATCAGGGGGTCGGGCAGACACCGGGGAGCTGTTTTTT. It yields the protein CASSSSISGGRADTGELFF.

The chain uses TRBV11-2 and TRBJ1-2; D might be TRBD1 (6 bases). In germline, CDR1 is SGHAT, CDR2 FQNNGV. Trimming took off 5 bases at V and 3 bases at J, with 16 bases between the two ends. The CDR3 sequence is 15 residues long. CDR3 in amino acids: CASSLLQGRYYGYTF. The CDR3 bases are TGTGCCAGCAGCCTACTACAGGGACGATACTATGGCTACACCTTC.

This chain links TRBV5-4 with TRBJ2-3, with D unresolved. CDR1 and CDR2 (germline): SGHNT, YYREEE (reference sequence). V lost 2 bases and J lost 3, with 10 bases in between. This CDR3 is built from 14 residues. The CDR3 sequence is CASSFGVGTDTQYF. CDR3 bases: TGTGCCAGCAGCTTCGGAGTTGGGACAGATACGCAGTATTTT.

The chain carries TRBV7-6 and TRBJ1-5; 8 positions match TRBD1. The CDR3 has 15 amino acids. The germline V gene has CDR1 SGHVS and CDR2 FNYEAQ. Trimming cost V 5 bases and J 0 bases; bases outside gene matches: 3. This CDR3 is CASSPGQDSNQPQHF. In DNA, the CDR3 is TGTGCCAGCAGCCCGGGACAGGATAGCAATCAGCCCCAGCATTTT.

The chain links TRBV10-1 to TRBJ2-4; 9 bases match TRBD1. V was pared by 2 bases and J by 9 bases, with 11 bases of the junction left unmatched. The CDR3 totals 16 residues. Germline V CDR1 and CDR2: WNHNN, SYGVQD (reference sequence). The CDR3 spells CASSENPQGAMGIQYF. DNA for the CDR3: TGCGCCAGCAGTGAGAACCCACAGGGGGCGATGGGCATTCAGTACTTC.

The rearrangement joins TRBV6-2 or TRBV6-3 to TRBJ1-1, with 9 nucleotides matching TRBD1. J was trimmed by 1 base and V by 2 bases; bases with no gene match: 5. Germline CDR1 and CDR2: MNHEY and SVGEGT. The CDR3 is 16 residues long. CDR3 sequence (DNA): TGTGCCAGCAGTTACGGACAGGGGTTAAGGAACACTGAAGCTTTCTTT. This translates into CASSYGQGLRNTEAFF.

The J gene is TRBJ1-1, the V gene TRBV3-1 (or the pseudogene TRBV3-2); the D is unclear. Trimming took 4 bases from V and 7 from J, leaving 10 bases between them. This CDR3 is 12 amino acids long. In germline, CDR1 is LGHDT, CDR2 YNNKEL (reference sequence). The CDR3 loop is CASSRGLSEAFF. CDR3 DNA sequence: TGTGCCAGCAGCCGTGGGCTCAGTGAAGCTTTCTTT.